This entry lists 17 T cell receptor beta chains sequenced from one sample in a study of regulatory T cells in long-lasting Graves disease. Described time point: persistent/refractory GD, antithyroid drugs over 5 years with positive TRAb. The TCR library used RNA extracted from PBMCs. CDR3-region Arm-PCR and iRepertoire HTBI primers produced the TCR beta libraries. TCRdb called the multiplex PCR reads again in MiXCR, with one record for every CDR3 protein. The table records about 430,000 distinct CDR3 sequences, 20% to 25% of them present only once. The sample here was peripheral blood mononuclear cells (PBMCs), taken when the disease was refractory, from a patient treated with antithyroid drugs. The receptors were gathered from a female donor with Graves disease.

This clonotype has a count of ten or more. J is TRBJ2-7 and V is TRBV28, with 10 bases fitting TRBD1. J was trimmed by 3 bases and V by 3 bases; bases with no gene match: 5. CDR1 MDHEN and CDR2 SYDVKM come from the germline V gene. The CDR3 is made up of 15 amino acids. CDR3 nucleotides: TGTGCCAGCAGTTTCCTGGGACAGGGGAACTACGAGCAGTACTTC. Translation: CASSFLGQGNYEQYF.

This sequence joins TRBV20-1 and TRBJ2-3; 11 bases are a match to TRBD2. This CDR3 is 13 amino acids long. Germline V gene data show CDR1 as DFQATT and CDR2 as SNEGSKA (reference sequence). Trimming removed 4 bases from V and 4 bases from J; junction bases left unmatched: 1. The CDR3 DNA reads TGCAGTGCTATACTAGCGGGAGCAGATACGCAGTATTTT. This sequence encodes CSAILAGADTQYF.

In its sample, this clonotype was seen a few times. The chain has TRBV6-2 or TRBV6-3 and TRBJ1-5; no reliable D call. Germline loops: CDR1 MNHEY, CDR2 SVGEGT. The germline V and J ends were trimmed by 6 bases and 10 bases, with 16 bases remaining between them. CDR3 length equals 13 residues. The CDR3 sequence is CASREGYGEPQHF. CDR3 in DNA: TGTGCCAGCAGGGAAGGCTATGGTGAACCCCAGCATTTT.

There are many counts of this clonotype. CDR3 in amino acids: CASSQGPDYGYTF. The CDR3 DNA sequence: TGTGCCAGCAGTCAGGGGCCGGACTATGGCTACACCTTC. The chain couples TRBV6-2 or TRBV6-3 to TRBJ1-2; D may be TRBD1 (6 bases). Germline values: CDR1 MNHEY, CDR2 SVGEGT. Trimming left V 5 bases short and J 3 bases short, with 10 bases between. CDR3 size: 13 residues.

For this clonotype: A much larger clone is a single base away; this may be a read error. The CDR3 DNA reads TGTGCCAGCAGTTTAAGGACAGTTTATGAAAACCTGTTTTTT. Its translation is CASSLRTVYENLFF. V and J are TRBV12-3 or TRBV12-4 and TRBJ1-4; possible D gene TRBD1, 6 bases. CDR3 length equals 14 residues.

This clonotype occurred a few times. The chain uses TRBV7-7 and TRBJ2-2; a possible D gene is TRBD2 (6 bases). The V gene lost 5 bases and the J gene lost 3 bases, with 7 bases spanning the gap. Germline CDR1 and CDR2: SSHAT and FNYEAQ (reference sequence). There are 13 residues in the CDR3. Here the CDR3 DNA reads TGTGCCAGCAGCCGGGACTACACCGGGGAGCTGTTTTTT. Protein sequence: CASSRDYTGELFF.

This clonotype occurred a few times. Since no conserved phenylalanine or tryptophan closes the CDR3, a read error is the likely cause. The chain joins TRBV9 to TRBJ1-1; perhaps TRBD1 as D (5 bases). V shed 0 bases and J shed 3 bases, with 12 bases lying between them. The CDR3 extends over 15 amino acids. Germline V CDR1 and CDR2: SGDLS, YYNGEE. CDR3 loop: CASSVGRGSDTEAFL. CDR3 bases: TGTGCCAGCAGCGTAGGAAGGGGTTCGGACACTGAAGCTTTCCTT.

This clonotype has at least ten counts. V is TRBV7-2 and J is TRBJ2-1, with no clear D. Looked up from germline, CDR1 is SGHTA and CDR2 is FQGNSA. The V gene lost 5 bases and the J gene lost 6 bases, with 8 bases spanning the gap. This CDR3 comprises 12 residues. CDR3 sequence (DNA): TGTGCCAGCAGCCAGAACCTCAATGAGCAGTTCTTC. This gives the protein CASSQNLNEQFF. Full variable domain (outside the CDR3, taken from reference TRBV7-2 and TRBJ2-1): GAGVSQSPSNKVTEKGKDVELRCDPISGHTALYWYRQSLGQGLEFLIYFQGNSAPDKSGLPSDRFSAERTGGSVSTLTIQRTQQEDSAVYLCASSQNLNEQFFGPGTRLTVL.

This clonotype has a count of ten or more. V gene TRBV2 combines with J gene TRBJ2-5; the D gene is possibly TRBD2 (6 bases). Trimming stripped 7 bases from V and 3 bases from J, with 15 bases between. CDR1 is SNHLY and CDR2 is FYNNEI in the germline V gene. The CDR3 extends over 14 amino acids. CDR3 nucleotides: TGTGCCAGCAATCTGGGCAGGAGGGAAGAGACCCAGTACTTC. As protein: CASNLGRREETQYF.

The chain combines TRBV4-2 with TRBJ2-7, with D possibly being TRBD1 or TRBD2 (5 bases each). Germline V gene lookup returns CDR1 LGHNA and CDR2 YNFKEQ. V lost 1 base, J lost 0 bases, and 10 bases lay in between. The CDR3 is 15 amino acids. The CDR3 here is CASSQAQRGSYEQYF. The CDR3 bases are TGTGCCAGCAGCCAAGCTCAGAGGGGCTCCTACGAGCAGTACTTC.

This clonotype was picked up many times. CDR3 amino acids: CASSVDTAINQPQHF. The CDR3 DNA is TGTGCCAGCAGCGTAGACACGGCCATCAATCAGCCCCAGCATTTT. This sequence joins TRBV9 and TRBJ1-5, with D unresolved. The CDR3 runs to 15 residues. With 0 bases removed from V and 3 bases from J, the gap between germline ends came to 10 bases. Per germline, CDR1 SGDLS and CDR2 YYNGEE.

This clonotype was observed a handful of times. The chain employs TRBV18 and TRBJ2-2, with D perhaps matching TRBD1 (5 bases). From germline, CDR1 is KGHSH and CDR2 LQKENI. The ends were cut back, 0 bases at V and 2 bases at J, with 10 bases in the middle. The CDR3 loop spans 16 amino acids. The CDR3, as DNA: TGTGCCAGCTCACCACCGCAGCAGGGTAACACCGGGGAGCTGTTTTTT. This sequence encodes CASSPPQQGNTGELFF. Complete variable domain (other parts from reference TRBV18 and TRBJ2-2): NAGVMQNPRHLVRRRGQEARLRCSPMKGHSHVYWYRQLPEEGLKFMVYLQKENIIDESGMPKERFSAEFPKEGPSILRIQQVVRGDSAAYFCASSPPQQGNTGELFFGEGSRLTVL.

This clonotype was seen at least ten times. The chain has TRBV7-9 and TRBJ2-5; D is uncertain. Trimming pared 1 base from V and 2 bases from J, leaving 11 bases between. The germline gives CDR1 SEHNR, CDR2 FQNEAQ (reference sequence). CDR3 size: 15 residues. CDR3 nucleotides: TGTGCCAGCAGCTTAGGTGTGGGCACACAAGAGACCCAGTACTTC. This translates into CASSLGVGTQETQYF.

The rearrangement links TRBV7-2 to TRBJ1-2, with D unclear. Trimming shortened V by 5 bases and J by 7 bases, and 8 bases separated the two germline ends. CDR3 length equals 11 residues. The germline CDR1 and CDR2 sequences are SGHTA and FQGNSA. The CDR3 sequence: CASSVWGGYTF. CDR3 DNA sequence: TGTGCCAGCAGCGTCTGGGGTGGCTACACCTTC. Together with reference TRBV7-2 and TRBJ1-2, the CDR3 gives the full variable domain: GAGVSQSPSNKVTEKGKDVELRCDPISGHTALYWYRQSLGQGLEFLIYFQGNSAPDKSGLPSDRFSAERTGGSVSTLTIQRTQQEDSAVYLCASSVWGGYTFGSGTRLTVV.

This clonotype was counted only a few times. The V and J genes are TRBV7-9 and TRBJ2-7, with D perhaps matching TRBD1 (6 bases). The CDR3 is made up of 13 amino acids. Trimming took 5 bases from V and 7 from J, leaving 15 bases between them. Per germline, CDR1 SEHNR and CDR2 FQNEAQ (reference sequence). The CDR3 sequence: CASSRRTEEEQYF. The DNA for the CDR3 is TGTGCCAGCAGCCGTCGGACAGAAGAAGAGCAGTACTTC.

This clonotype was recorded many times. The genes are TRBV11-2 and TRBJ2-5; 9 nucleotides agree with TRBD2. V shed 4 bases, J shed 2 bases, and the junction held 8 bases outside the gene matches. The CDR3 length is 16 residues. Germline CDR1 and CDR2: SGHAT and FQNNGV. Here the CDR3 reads CASSSWTSARQETQYF. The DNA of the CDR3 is TGTGCCAGCAGCTCCTGGACTAGCGCAAGACAAGAGACCCAGTACTTC.

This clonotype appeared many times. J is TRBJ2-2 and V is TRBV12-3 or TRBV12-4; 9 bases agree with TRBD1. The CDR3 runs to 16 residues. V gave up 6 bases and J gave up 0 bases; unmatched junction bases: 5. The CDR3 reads CASRWGTGTNTGELFF. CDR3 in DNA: TGTGCCAGCAGATGGGGGACAGGGACGAACACCGGGGAGCTGTTTTTT.